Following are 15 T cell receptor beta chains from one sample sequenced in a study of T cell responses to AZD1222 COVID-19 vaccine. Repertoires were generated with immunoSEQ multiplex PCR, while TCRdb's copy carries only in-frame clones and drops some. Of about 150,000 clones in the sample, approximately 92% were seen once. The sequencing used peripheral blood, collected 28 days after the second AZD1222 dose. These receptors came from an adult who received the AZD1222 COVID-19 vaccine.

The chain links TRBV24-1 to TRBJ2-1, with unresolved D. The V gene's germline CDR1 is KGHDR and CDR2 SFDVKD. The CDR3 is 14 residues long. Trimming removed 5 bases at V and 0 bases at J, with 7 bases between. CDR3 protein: CATSADRSYNEQFF. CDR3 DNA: TGTGCCACCAGTGCAGATCGCTCCTACAATGAGCAGTTCTTC.

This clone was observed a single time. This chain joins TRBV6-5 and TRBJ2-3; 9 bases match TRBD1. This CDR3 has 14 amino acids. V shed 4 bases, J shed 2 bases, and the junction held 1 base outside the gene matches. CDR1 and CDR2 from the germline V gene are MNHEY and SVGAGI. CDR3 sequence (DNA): TGTGCCAGCAGTTGGGACAGGGCCACAGATACGCAGTATTTT. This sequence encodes CASSWDRATDTQYF.

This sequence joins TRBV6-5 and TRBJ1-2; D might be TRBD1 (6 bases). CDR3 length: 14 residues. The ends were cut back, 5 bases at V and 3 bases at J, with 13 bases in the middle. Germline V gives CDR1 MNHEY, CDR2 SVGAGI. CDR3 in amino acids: CASSRRGGDYGYTF. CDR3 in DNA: TGTGCCAGCAGTCGACGGGGGGGCGACTATGGCTACACCTTC.

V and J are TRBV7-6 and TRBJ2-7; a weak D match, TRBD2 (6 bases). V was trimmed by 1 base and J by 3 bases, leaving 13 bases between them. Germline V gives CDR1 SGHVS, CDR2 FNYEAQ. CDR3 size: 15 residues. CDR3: CASSLEAGTYYEQYF. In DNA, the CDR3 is TGTGCCAGCAGCTTAGAGGCGGGAACTTACTACGAGCAGTACTTC. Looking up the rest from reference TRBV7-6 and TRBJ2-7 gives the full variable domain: GAGVSQSPRYKVTKRGQDVALRCDPISGHVSLYWYRQALGQGPEFLTYFNYEAQQDKSGLPNDRFSAERPEGSISTLTIQRTEQRDSAMYRCASSLEAGTYYEQYFGPGTRLTVT.

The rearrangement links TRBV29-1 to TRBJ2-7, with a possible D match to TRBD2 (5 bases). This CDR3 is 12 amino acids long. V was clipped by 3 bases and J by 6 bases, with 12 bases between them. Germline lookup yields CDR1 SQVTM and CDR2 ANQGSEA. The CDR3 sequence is CSVDEGEGEQYF. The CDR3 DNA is TGCAGCGTTGATGAGGGAGAAGGCGAGCAGTACTTC.

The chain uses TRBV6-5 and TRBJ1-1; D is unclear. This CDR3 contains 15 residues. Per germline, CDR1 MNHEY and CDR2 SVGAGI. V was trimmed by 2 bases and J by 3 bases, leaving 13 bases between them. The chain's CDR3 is CASSYLGWEYTEAFF. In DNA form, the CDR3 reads TGTGCCAGCAGTTACCTAGGGTGGGAGTACACTGAAGCTTTCTTT.

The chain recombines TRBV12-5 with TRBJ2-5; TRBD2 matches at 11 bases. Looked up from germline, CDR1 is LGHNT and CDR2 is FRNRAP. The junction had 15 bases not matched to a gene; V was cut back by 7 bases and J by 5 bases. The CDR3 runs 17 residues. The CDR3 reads CASVSPGTSGPLETQYF. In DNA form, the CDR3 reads TGTGCTAGTGTTTCACCCGGGACTAGCGGACCTCTGGAGACCCAGTACTTC.

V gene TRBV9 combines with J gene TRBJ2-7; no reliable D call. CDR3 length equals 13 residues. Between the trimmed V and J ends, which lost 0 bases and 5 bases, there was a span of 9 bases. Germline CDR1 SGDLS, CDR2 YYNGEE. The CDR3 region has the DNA TGTGCCAGCAGCGTAGGTCCGGACGACGAGCAGTACTTC. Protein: CASSVGPDDEQYF.

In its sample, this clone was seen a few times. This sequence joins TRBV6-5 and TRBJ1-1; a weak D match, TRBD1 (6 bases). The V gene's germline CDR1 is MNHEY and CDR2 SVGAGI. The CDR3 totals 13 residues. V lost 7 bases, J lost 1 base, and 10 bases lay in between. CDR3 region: CASTLTGNTEAFF. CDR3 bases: TGTGCCAGCACATTGACAGGGAACACTGAAGCTTTCTTT.

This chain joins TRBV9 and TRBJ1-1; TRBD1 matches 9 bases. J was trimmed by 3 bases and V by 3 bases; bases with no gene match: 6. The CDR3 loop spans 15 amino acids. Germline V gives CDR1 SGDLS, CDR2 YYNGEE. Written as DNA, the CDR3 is TGTGCCAGCAGCGGGGGGACAGGGAGGGACACTGAAGCTTTCTTT. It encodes CASSGGTGRDTEAFF.

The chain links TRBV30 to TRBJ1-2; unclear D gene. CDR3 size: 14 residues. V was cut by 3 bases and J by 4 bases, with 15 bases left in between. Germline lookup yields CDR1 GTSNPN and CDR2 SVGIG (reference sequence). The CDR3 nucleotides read TGTGCCTGGAGGGTGAATGGAGTCACCTATGGCTACACCTTC. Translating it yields CAWRVNGVTYGYTF.

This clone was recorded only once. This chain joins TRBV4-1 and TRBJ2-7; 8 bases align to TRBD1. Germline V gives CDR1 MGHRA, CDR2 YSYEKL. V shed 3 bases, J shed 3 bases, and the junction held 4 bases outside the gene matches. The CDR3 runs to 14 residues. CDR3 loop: CASSHPGQGYEQYF. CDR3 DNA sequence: TGCGCCAGCAGCCACCCCGGACAGGGCTACGAGCAGTACTTC.

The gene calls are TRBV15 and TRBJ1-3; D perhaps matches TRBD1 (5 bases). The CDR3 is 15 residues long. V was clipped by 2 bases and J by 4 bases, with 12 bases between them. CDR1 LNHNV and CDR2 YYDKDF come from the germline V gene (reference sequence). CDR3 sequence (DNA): TGTGCCACCAGCAGACTGACAGCCGGGGGAAACACCATATATTTT. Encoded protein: CATSRLTAGGNTIYF.

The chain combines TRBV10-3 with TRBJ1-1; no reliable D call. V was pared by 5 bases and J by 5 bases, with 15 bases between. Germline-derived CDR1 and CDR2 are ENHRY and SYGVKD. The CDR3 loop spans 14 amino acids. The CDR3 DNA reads TGTGCCATCAGTCCCGGGGTCAGTGGGACTGAAGCTTTCTTT. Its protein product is CAISPGVSGTEAFF.

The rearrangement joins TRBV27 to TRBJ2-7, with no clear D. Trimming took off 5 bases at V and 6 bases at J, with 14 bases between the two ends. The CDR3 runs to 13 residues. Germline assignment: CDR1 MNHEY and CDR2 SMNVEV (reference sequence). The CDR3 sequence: CASSPDPGIEQYF. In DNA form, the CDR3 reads TGTGCCAGCAGTCCCGACCCAGGTATCGAGCAGTACTTC.